A single sample is the source of the 27 T cell receptor beta chains below, sequenced in a study of siplizumab effects on memory and regulatory T cells (dated by TCRdb to between 2019 and 2020). Library prep was done by the immunoSEQ multiplex PCR assay. TCRdb holds this immuneACCESS table with in-frame rearrangements only. Some clones are missing; in checked studies, unresolved V genes explain under half, and the rest has no known cause. Recorded for this sample are some 90,000 clones; around 89% of them occurred a single time. Clones ranked in the top ten supply around 16% of the sample. Sequencing was performed on CD4+ T cells sorted from blood. The receptors stem from a human donor in good health.

Within the sample, this clone is medium-sized. The chain recombines TRBV7-2 with TRBJ1-5; D is possibly TRBD1 (6 bases). Trimming cost V 1 base and J 1 base, with 8 bases left between them. The CDR3 loop spans 15 amino acids. Germline CDR1 and CDR2: SGHTA and FQGNSA. This CDR3 reads CASSLGRGSNQPQHF. As DNA, the CDR3 is TGTGCCAGCAGCTTAGGCAGGGGAAGCAATCAGCCCCAGCATTTT.

CDR3 DNA sequence: TGTGCCTGGAGTCATAGCGGGAGGGGCATCAATGAGCAGTTCTTC. Residues: CAWSHSGRGINEQFF. The J gene is TRBJ2-1, the V gene TRBV30, with 11 nucleotides matching TRBD2. Per the germline V gene, CDR1 is GTSNPN and CDR2 is SVGIG (reference sequence). The CDR3 totals 15 residues. V was clipped by 2 bases and J by 6 bases; unmatched bases: 6.

This clone was detected only once. The chain has TRBV18 and TRBJ1-1, with a weak D call TRBD1 (5 bases). Germline assignment: CDR1 KGHSH and CDR2 LQKENI. V was cut by 2 bases and J by 0 bases, with 10 bases left in between. The CDR3 covers 15 residues. Here the CDR3 reads CASSPGAGMNTEAFF. DNA for the CDR3: TGTGCCAGCTCACCAGGGGCAGGGATGAACACTGAAGCTTTCTTT.

V and J are TRBV19 and TRBJ2-1; TRBD2 might be the D (6 bases). Trimming took off 6 bases at V and 7 bases at J, with 13 bases between the two ends. In germline, CDR1 is LNHDA, CDR2 SQIVND (reference sequence). There are 13 residues in the CDR3. The CDR3 bases are TGTGCCAGTAGGATGTGGGAGGAGAATGAGCAGTTCTTC. This translates into CASRMWEENEQFF.

This chain connects TRBV18 to TRBJ2-5; D gene uncertain. The CDR3 runs to 13 residues. Trimming pared 4 bases from V and 7 bases from J, leaving 13 bases between. Germline V gives CDR1 KGHSH, CDR2 LQKENI. The CDR3 DNA sequence: TGTGCCAGCTCACAGGACGGCTACGGGACCCAGTACTTC. Translating gives CASSQDGYGTQYF.

The chain couples TRBV7-2 to TRBJ1-5; the D gene is possibly TRBD1 (5 bases). In germline, CDR1 is SGHTA, CDR2 FQGNSA. Trimming cost V 1 base and J 1 base, with 8 bases left between them. The CDR3 is made up of 15 amino acids. The CDR3 here is CASSLGGGSNQPQHF. In DNA form, the CDR3 reads TGTGCCAGCAGCTTAGGCGGGGGGAGCAATCAGCCCCAGCATTTT.

This clone came up a few times. The chain carries TRBV30 and TRBJ1-5; 9 positions match TRBD1. Germline V lookup: CDR1 GTSNPN, CDR2 SVGIG (reference sequence). This CDR3 has 15 amino acids. The V segment lost 6 bases and the J segment 6 bases; nucleotides outside the gene matches: 12. The CDR3 DNA sequence: TGTGCCTGCAAAATGGACAGGGGAGTGGTTCAGCCCCAGCATTTT. Its translation is CACKMDRGVVQPQHF.

The rearrangement joins TRBV5-8 to TRBJ2-7, with 7 bases identical to TRBD2. CDR1 is SGHTS, CDR2 YDEGEE, per germline. V gave up 4 bases and J gave up 5 bases; unmatched junction bases: 6. This CDR3 spans 13 amino acids. CDR3 bases: TGTGCCAGCAGCCCGGGACTACACCACGAGCAGTACTTC. This codes for CASSPGLHHEQYF.

A remark on this clone: One end of the junction varies from germline; a read error may be responsible. V gene TRBV7-9 combines with J gene TRBJ2-3; 8 bases match TRBD2. This CDR3 region has 15 residues. Germline loops: CDR1 SEHNR, CDR2 FQNEAQ (reference sequence). The DNA of the CDR3 is TGTGCCAGCAGCGTAGCTAGCGGGCGAGCAGATACGCAGTATTTT. As protein: CASSVASGRADTQYF.

The gene calls are TRBV19 and TRBJ2-7, with 7 bases aligning to TRBD2. This CDR3 contains 14 residues. With 9 bases clipped from V and 4 bases from J, the junction kept 12 bases outside the gene matches. CDR1 is LNHDA and CDR2 is SQIVND in the germline V gene (reference sequence). The DNA for the CDR3 is TGTGCCAGCAGCGCGGGCGGGAGATCGTACGAGCAGTACTTC. Translated: CASSAGGRSYEQYF.

V usage is TRBV5-1 and J usage is TRBJ2-3, with D tentatively TRBD1 or TRBD2 (5 bases each). Germline lookup yields CDR1 SGHRS and CDR2 YFSETQ. This CDR3 contains 14 residues. The germline V and J ends were trimmed by 3 bases and 1 base, with 9 bases remaining between them. CDR3 coding DNA: TGCGCCAGCAGCTCGGGGCTAGGCACAGATACGCAGTATTTT. Protein sequence: CASSSGLGTDTQYF.

The chain recombines TRBV10-1 with TRBJ1-5; 7 nucleotides line up with TRBD1. The V segment lost 4 bases and the J segment 5 bases; nucleotides outside the gene matches: 5. There are 14 residues in the CDR3. CDR1 WNHNN and CDR2 SYGVQD come from the germline V gene (reference sequence). The CDR3 sequence is CASSVKGAHQPQHF. The CDR3 DNA reads as TGCGCCAGCAGTGTGAAGGGGGCACATCAGCCCCAGCATTTT.

This clone was counted once. The chain carries TRBV7-2 and TRBJ1-1; maybe TRBD1 (6 bases). V lost 5 bases to trimming and J lost 0 bases, with 16 bases between them. Germline assignment: CDR1 SGHTA and CDR2 FQGNSA. The CDR3 is made up of 16 amino acids. The CDR3 spells CASSASGAAMNTEAFF. For the CDR3, the DNA is TGTGCCAGCAGCGCATCGGGGGCAGCCATGAACACTGAAGCTTTCTTT.

The genes are TRBV6-4 and TRBJ1-1; possible D gene TRBD1, 6 bases. V lost 8 bases and J lost 2, with 15 bases in between. The CDR3 consists of 14 residues. Germline loops: CDR1 MRHNA, CDR2 SNTAGT. The CDR3 DNA sequence: TGTGCCAGCCGCATGGGGGGGCCCAACACTGAAGCTTTCTTT. This sequence encodes CASRMGGPNTEAFF.

The chain combines TRBV27 with TRBJ2-3, with TRBD2 identical over 9 bases. V shed 9 bases and J 3 bases; nucleotides not matched to a gene: 7. CDR3 length equals 14 residues. Germline lookup yields CDR1 MNHEY and CDR2 SMNVEV (reference sequence). This chain's CDR3 is CASKIAGATDTQYF. CDR3 sequence (DNA): TGTGCCAGTAAAATAGCGGGAGCGACAGATACGCAGTATTTT.

The genes are TRBV4-3 and TRBJ2-6; a weak D match, TRBD1 (5 bases). Per the germline V gene, CDR1 is LGHNA and CDR2 is YSLEER. Trimming left V 3 bases short and J 2 bases short, with 14 bases between. The CDR3 loop spans 17 amino acids. CDR3 loop: CASSQDLQVPGANVLTF. The CDR3, as DNA: TGCGCCAGCAGCCAGGACCTACAGGTGCCTGGGGCCAACGTCCTGACTTTC.

The chain couples TRBV7-9 to TRBJ1-2; tentatively, D is TRBD1 (5 bases). The length of the CDR3 is 12 residues. CDR1 and CDR2 (germline): SEHNR, FQNEAQ (reference sequence). The V end was cut by 5 bases, the J end by 4 bases, with 8 bases between. CDR3: CASSVDSYGYTF. CDR3 bases: TGTGCCAGCAGCGTCGACAGCTATGGCTACACCTTC.

This sequence joins TRBV18 and TRBJ2-7; no clear D. This CDR3 region has 15 residues. Germline CDR1 reads KGHSH; CDR2 reads LQKENI. V was shortened by 6 bases and J by 3 bases, with 18 bases between the two germline ends. CDR3 sequence reads: CASSQQGLPFYEQYF. Here the CDR3 DNA reads TGTGCCAGCTCCCAACAAGGCCTCCCCTTCTACGAGCAGTACTTC.

The genes are TRBV7-2 and TRBJ1-1; 8 positions match TRBD1. The germline CDR1 and CDR2 sequences are SGHTA and FQGNSA. With V trimmed by 4 bases and J by 9 bases, 4 bases remained unmatched. The CDR3 is 12 residues long. DNA of the CDR3: TGTGCCAGCAGCTCAACAGGGGGGCAAGCTTTCTTT. Protein sequence: CASSSTGGQAFF.

The gene calls are TRBV5-1 and TRBJ1-2; 10 nucleotides agree with TRBD1. J was trimmed by 4 bases and V by 4 bases; bases with no gene match: 4. The CDR3 is made up of 14 amino acids. Germline values: CDR1 SGHRS, CDR2 YFSETQ. The DNA for the CDR3 is TGCGCCAGCAGCAGACGGACAGGGGGCTATGGCTACACCTTC. It specifies CASSRRTGGYGYTF.

V is TRBV5-1 and J is TRBJ2-3, with TRBD2 as a possible D gene (5 bases). CDR1 and CDR2 (germline): SGHRS, YFSETQ. Trimming stripped 3 bases from V and 4 bases from J, with 12 bases between. This CDR3 has 14 amino acids. The CDR3 nucleotides read TGCGCCAGCAGCTCCCGCCCCGGGGCAGATACGCAGTATTTT. This gives the protein CASSSRPGADTQYF.

For the CDR3, the DNA is TGTGCCAGCAGCTTGTCCATGGCGGGAACCTACAATGAGCAGTTCTTC. Translated, it gives CASSLSMAGTYNEQFF. The J gene is TRBJ2-1, the V gene TRBV5-8; TRBD2 might be the D (6 bases). Looked up from germline, CDR1 is SGHTS and CDR2 is YDEGEE. The CDR3 spans 16 residues. Trimming stripped 1 base from V and 2 bases from J, with 13 bases between.

This chain joins TRBV15 and TRBJ1-2; TRBD1 matches 9 bases. J was trimmed by 4 bases and V by 0 bases; bases with no gene match: 6. The CDR3 has 16 amino acids. The germline V gene has CDR1 LNHNV and CDR2 YYDKDF (reference sequence). CDR3 DNA: TGTGCCACCAGCAGAGAGGACAGGGGCGGGGTCTATGGCTACACCTTC. As protein: CATSREDRGGVYGYTF.

The chain links TRBV9 to TRBJ2-2; D possibly corresponds to TRBD1 (8 bases). Between the trimmed V and J ends, which lost 4 bases and 0 bases, there was a span of 16 bases. The CDR3 totals 17 residues. Germline values: CDR1 SGDLS, CDR2 YYNGEE. This CDR3 reads CASSPRTGGANTGELFF. In DNA form, the CDR3 reads TGTGCCAGCAGCCCCAGAACAGGGGGGGCGAACACCGGGGAGCTGTTTTTT.

J is TRBJ2-4 and V is TRBV19; TRBD1 aligns across 7 bases. Losses at the gene ends were 6 bases for V and 7 bases for J; bases not matched to a gene: 3. CDR1 is LNHDA and CDR2 is SQIVND in the germline V gene (reference sequence). This CDR3 comprises 12 residues. CDR3 nucleotide sequence: TGTGCCAGTAGAGACAGGGTCAACATTCAGTACTTC. This gives the protein CASRDRVNIQYF.

In DNA form, the CDR3 reads TGCGCCAGCAGCCAAGCCGGGACACCTACCTACGAGCAGTACTTC. Translation: CASSQAGTPTYEQYF. This sequence joins TRBV4-1 and TRBJ2-7, with D possibly being TRBD1 (6 bases). The V gene lost 1 base and the J gene lost 2 bases, with 12 bases spanning the gap. Germline values: CDR1 MGHRA, CDR2 YSYEKL. CDR3 length: 15 residues.

The chain carries TRBV6-1 and TRBJ1-5, with D unclear. The V and J ends lost 1 base and 5 bases respectively, with 12 bases between them. Germline V gives CDR1 MNHNS, CDR2 SASEGT. The CDR3 runs 15 residues. CDR3 DNA: TGTGCCAGCAGTGAAGATGGGTCCTACCATCAGCCCCAGCATTTT. Translating gives CASSEDGSYHQPQHF.